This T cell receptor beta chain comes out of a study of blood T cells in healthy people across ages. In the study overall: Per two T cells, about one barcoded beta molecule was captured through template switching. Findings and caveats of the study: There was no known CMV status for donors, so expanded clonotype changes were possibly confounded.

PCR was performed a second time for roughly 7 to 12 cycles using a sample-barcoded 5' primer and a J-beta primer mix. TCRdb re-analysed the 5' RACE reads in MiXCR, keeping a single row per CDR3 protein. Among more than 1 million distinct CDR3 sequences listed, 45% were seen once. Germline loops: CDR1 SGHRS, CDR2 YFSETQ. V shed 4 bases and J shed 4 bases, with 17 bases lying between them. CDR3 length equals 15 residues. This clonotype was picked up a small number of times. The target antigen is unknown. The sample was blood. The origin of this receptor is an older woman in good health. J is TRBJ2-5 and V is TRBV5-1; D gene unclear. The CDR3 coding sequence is TGCGCCAGCAGCGTGACTGCCCGTGAGGTAGAGACCCAGTACTTC. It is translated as CASSVTAREVETQYF.